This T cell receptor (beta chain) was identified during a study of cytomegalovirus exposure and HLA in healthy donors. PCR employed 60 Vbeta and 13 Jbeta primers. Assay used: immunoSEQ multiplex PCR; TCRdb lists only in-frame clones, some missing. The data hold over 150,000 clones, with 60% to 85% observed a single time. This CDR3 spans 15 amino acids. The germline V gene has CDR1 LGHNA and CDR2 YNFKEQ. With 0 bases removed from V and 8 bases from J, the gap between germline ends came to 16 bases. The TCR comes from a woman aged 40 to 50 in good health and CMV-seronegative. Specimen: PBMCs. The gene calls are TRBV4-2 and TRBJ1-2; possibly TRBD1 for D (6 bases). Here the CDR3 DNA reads TGTGCCAGCAGCCAAGATCTGACAGGATCAAGGGGCTACACCTTC. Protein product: CASSQDLTGSRGYTF.